This TCR beta chain is from a study of blood T cell repertoires in COVID-19. On the study more broadly: From T cells, B-cell-depleted T cells, or PBMCs came the material, which was cDNA or gDNA.

The data were produced by immunoSEQ multiplex PCR, yet TCRdb's version contains in-frame clones alone and is incomplete. The profile shows approximately 120,000 clones, 88% of them singletons. What was sequenced was peripheral blood. This receptor was taken from a human donor in a cohort sampled during active COVID-19.

CDR3 loop: CASSPGTGLSYEQYF. DNA of the CDR3: TGTGCCAGCAGCCCCGGGACGGGACTCTCCTACGAGCAGTACTTC. This rearrangement joins TRBV7-9 to TRBJ2-7, with a possible D match to TRBD2 (6 bases). Germline CDR1 is SEHNR and CDR2 is FQNEAQ (reference sequence). V was pared by 5 bases and J by 0 bases, with 14 bases between. The CDR3 covers 15 residues.